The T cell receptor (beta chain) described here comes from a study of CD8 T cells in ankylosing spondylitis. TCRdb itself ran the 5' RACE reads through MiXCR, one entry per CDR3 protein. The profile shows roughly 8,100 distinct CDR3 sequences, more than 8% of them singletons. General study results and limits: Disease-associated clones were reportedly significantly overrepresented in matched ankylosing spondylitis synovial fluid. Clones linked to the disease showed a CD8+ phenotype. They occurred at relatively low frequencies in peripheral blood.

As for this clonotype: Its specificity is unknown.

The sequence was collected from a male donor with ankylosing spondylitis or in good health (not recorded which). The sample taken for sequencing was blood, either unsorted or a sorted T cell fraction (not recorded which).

CDR3 DNA: TGTGCCAGCAGCGCCGGACAGGGTGGCGCAGAGACCCAGTACTTC. Its translation: CASSAGQGGAETQYF. The rearrangement links TRBV9 to TRBJ2-5; TRBD1 aligns across 8 bases. Germline CDR1 is SGDLS and CDR2 is YYNGEE. J gave up 4 bases and V 3 bases, and 8 bases lay outside the gene matches. The CDR3 loop spans 15 amino acids.